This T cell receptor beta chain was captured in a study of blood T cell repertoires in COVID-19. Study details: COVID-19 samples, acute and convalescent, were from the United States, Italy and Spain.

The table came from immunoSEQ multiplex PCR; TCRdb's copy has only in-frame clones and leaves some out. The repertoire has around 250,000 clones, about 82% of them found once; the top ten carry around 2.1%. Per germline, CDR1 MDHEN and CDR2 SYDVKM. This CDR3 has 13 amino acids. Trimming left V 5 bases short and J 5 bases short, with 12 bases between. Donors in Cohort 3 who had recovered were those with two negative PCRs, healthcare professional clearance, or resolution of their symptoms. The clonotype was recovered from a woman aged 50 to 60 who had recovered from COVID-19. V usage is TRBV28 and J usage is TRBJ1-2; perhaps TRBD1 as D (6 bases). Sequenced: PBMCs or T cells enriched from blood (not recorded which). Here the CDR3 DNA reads TGTGCCAGCAGTCTGAACACAGGGTATGGCTACACCTTC. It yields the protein CASSLNTGYGYTF.